The sequence of this TCR beta chain was determined in a study of blood T cell repertoires in COVID-19. This CDR3 has 18 amino acids. Germline V gives CDR1 SGDLS, CDR2 YYNGEE. The V and J ends lost 5 bases and 2 bases respectively, with 25 bases between them. TCRdb's table, derived via immunoSEQ multiplex PCR, lists solely in-frame clones and lacks some. Altogether 380,000 or so clones are present, around 89% being singletons, with the ten largest covering roughly 1.2%. The clonotype was recovered from a man aged 40-49 years with acute or convalescent COVID-19. This sequence joins TRBV9 and TRBJ1-1, with a possible D match to TRBD1 (5 bases). Sequencing used peripheral blood. CDR3 nucleotides: TGTGCCAGCAGAAATCCAGGACACGCCATCCGGTGTAACACTGAAGCTTTCTTT. It is translated as CASRNPGHAIRCNTEAFF.